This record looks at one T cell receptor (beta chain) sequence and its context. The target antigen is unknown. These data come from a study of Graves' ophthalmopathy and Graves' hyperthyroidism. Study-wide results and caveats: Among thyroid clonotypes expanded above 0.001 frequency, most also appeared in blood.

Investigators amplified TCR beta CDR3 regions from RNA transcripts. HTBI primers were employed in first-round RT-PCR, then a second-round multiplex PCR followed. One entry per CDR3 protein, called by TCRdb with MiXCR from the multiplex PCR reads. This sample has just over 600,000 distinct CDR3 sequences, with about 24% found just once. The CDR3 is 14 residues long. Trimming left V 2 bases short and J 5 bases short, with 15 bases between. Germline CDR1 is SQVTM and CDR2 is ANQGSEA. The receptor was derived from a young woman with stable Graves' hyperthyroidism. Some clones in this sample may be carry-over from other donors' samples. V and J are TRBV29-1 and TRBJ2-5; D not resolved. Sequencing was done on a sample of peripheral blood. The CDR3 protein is CSVEPRSRWETQYF. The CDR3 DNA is TGCAGCGTTGAACCGAGGTCCCGGTGGGAGACCCAGTACTTC.